The next 21 T cell receptor beta chains were all read from a single sample in a study of blood T cell repertoires in COVID-19. Method: immunoSEQ multiplex PCR; TCRdb's copy keeps in-frame clones and lacks some. The sample has roughly 30,000 clones, 80% to 85% seen once. What was sequenced was peripheral blood. Receptors were obtained from a man aged 80 or over with active COVID-19.

The J gene is TRBJ2-7, the V gene TRBV5-4; D possibly corresponds to TRBD1 (6 bases). Between the trimmed V and J ends, which lost 1 base and 3 bases, there was a span of 17 bases. The CDR3 consists of 16 residues. Germline V CDR1 and CDR2: SGHNT, YYREEE (reference sequence). In nucleotides, the CDR3 is TGTGCCAGCAGCTTGACGCAGGGGATAATAGGCTACGAGCAGTACTTC. Protein product: CASSLTQGIIGYEQYF.

This clone was counted only a few times. This chain uses TRBV6-5 with TRBJ1-1; a weak D match, TRBD1 (6 bases). Germline CDR1 MNHEY, CDR2 SVGAGI. Between the trimmed V and J ends, which lost 6 bases and 1 base, there was a span of 6 bases. The CDR3 extends over 12 amino acids. CDR3 nucleotide sequence: TGTGCCAGCAGGACAGGGAACACTGAAGCTTTCTTT. Amino acids: CASRTGNTEAFF.

The chain is built from TRBV19 and TRBJ2-7, with TRBD2 matching over 7 bases. CDR1 LNHDA and CDR2 SQIVND come from the germline V gene (reference sequence). J gave up 0 bases and V 4 bases, and 3 bases lay outside the gene matches. This CDR3 has 14 residues. CDR3 bases: TGTGCCAGTAGTACCGGGACTACCTCCTACGAGCAGTACTTC. Encoded protein: CASSTGTTSYEQYF.

The chain carries TRBV14 and TRBJ2-7, with a weak D call TRBD1 (6 bases). V was shortened by 2 bases and J by 5 bases, with 13 bases between the two germline ends. The CDR3 spans 14 residues. Germline CDR1 and CDR2: SGHDN and FVKESK. The CDR3 nucleotides are TGTGCCAGCAGCCAACTGGGGGCGGGCCACGAGCAGTACTTC. Protein product: CASSQLGAGHEQYF.

This chain connects TRBV3-1 (or the pseudogene TRBV3-2) to TRBJ2-2, with D perhaps matching TRBD2 (6 bases). Germline V CDR1 and CDR2: LGHDT, YNNKEL (reference sequence). This CDR3 spans 13 amino acids. The V and J ends lost 3 bases and 7 bases respectively, with 9 bases between them. The DNA for the CDR3 is TGTGCCAGCAGCCAGGGAGGACACGGGGAGCTGTTTTTT. Translated, it gives CASSQGGHGELFF.

The CDR3 sequence: CAWSGMRQGAWEQYF. The CDR3 region has the DNA TGTGCCTGGAGTGGGATGAGACAGGGGGCGTGGGAGCAGTACTTC. The chain uses TRBV30 and TRBJ2-7; TRBD1 aligns across 10 bases. The junction had 10 bases not matched to a gene; V was cut back by 1 base and J by 7 bases. Germline V gene lookup returns CDR1 GTSNPN and CDR2 SVGIG (reference sequence). There are 15 residues in the CDR3.

This chain joins TRBV5-1 and TRBJ2-1, with 7 bases matching TRBD2. Germline CDR1 is SGHRS and CDR2 is YFSETQ. This CDR3 is 14 amino acids long. Germline trimming cut 4 bases from V and 7 bases from J; bases unmatched to any gene: 8. This chain's CDR3 is CASSRDWGGNEQFF. The DNA for the CDR3 is TGCGCCAGCAGCCGGGACTGGGGGGGTAATGAGCAGTTCTTC.

This chain joins TRBV7-6 and TRBJ2-2; 8 nucleotides align to TRBD1. This CDR3 has 16 amino acids. V shed 5 bases and J 3 bases; nucleotides not matched to a gene: 8. Germline-derived CDR1 and CDR2 are SGHVS and FNYEAQ. This CDR3 reads CASSPRQGSDTGELFF. The CDR3 DNA reads TGTGCCAGCAGCCCAAGACAGGGGTCGGACACCGGGGAGCTGTTTTTT.

The rearrangement links TRBV11-2 to TRBJ1-4; no firm D call. The ends were cut back, 8 bases at V and 3 bases at J, with 13 bases in the middle. In germline, CDR1 is SGHAT, CDR2 FQNNGV. The CDR3 contains 14 residues. The CDR3 sequence is CASRASRSNEKLFF. The DNA for the CDR3 is TGTGCCAGCCGAGCGTCTCGGTCTAATGAAAAACTGTTTTTT.

The chain combines TRBV2 with TRBJ2-7, with a tentative D call TRBD1 (5 bases). V lost 7 bases, J lost 4 bases, and 23 bases lay in between. CDR3 length equals 16 residues. CDR1 is SNHLY, CDR2 FYNNEI, per germline. The CDR3 sequence is CASTLTIQGSMYEQYF. The CDR3 DNA reads as TGTGCCAGCACCTTGACGATTCAGGGCAGTATGTACGAGCAGTACTTC.

The V call is TRBV19, the J call TRBJ2-3; 7 nucleotides align to TRBD1. V trimming: 5 bases; J trimming: 5 bases; junction bases outside the gene matches: 7. CDR1 and CDR2 (germline): LNHDA, SQIVND (reference sequence). This CDR3 has 14 residues. Here the CDR3 DNA reads TGTGCCAGTAGTCAAAACAGGGGTTTAGATACGCAGTATTTT. It translates to CASSQNRGLDTQYF.

This clone showed up just a few times. V is TRBV4-2 and J is TRBJ2-3; TRBD2 matches at 11 bases. CDR1 is LGHNA, CDR2 YNFKEQ, per germline. CDR3 length: 18 residues. Germline trimming cut 4 bases from V and 0 bases from J; bases unmatched to any gene: 9. CDR3 amino acids: CASSPRTRTSGSTDTQYF. The CDR3 region has the DNA TGTGCCAGCAGCCCCCGCACCCGGACTAGCGGGAGCACAGATACGCAGTATTTT.

CDR3 sequence: CASSPTRTHTYEQYF. CDR3 in DNA: TGTGCCAGCAGCCCAACTAGGACTCACACCTACGAGCAGTACTTC. This chain connects TRBV11-2 to TRBJ2-7; possible D gene TRBD2, 5 bases. The V and J ends lost 5 bases and 2 bases respectively, with 16 bases between them. The CDR3 covers 15 residues. Germline CDR1 reads SGHAT; CDR2 reads FQNNGV.

The J gene is TRBJ2-7, the V gene TRBV27, with D possibly being TRBD2 (6 bases). Between the trimmed V and J ends, which lost 7 bases and 3 bases, there was a span of 19 bases. Per germline, CDR1 MNHEY and CDR2 SMNVEV (reference sequence). The CDR3 spans 15 residues. The CDR3 loop reads CASTLRGGASYEQYF. CDR3 in DNA: TGTGCCAGCACCCTAAGAGGCGGGGCGAGCTACGAGCAGTACTTC.

The chain couples TRBV6-4 to TRBJ2-5, with 12 bases that match TRBD2. V shed 4 bases and J 4 bases; nucleotides not matched to a gene: 10. Per germline, CDR1 MRHNA and CDR2 SNTAGT. The CDR3 is 17 amino acids. The CDR3 here is CASSGALAGGLPETQYF. In DNA form, the CDR3 reads TGTGCCAGCAGTGGGGCGCTAGCGGGGGGGCTTCCAGAGACCCAGTACTTC.

This clone is judged medium-sized. The chain links TRBV10-1 to TRBJ2-1; a possible D gene is TRBD1 (6 bases). Germline CDR1 reads WNHNN; CDR2 reads SYGVQD (reference sequence). V was shortened by 3 bases and J by 12 bases, with 15 bases between the two germline ends. CDR3 length equals 13 residues. The CDR3 sequence: CASSEEQGSMQFF. As DNA, the CDR3 is TGCGCCAGCAGTGAAGAACAGGGATCGATGCAGTTCTTC.

The rearrangement links TRBV6-5 to TRBJ1-6; TRBD1 aligns across 12 bases. Germline V gene sequence: CDR1 MNHEY, CDR2 SVGAGI. V was pared by 6 bases and J by 6 bases, with 3 bases of the junction left unmatched. This CDR3 region has 15 residues. CDR3 amino acids: CASRGQGAGNSPLHF. DNA of the CDR3: TGTGCCAGCAGGGGACAGGGGGCGGGTAATTCACCCCTCCACTTT.

The rearrangement uses TRBV19 and TRBJ2-2; 9 bases match TRBD2. CDR3 length equals 15 residues. CDR1 and CDR2 (germline): LNHDA, SQIVND (reference sequence). The trim removed 6 bases at V and 3 bases at J, leaving 5 bases unmatched. The CDR3 sequence: CASSYSGGDTGELFF. The CDR3 DNA reads as TGTGCCAGTAGCTATAGCGGGGGTGACACCGGGGAGCTGTTTTTT.

The chain carries TRBV20-1 and TRBJ1-6; D may be TRBD1 (5 bases). CDR1 DFQATT and CDR2 SNEGSKA come from the germline V gene (reference sequence). The CDR3 is made up of 14 amino acids. V was clipped by 3 bases and J by 8 bases, with 14 bases between them. The CDR3 spells CSASPGTRDSPLHF. Written as DNA, the CDR3 is TGCAGTGCTAGTCCCGGGACTCGAGATTCACCCCTCCACTTT.

J is TRBJ2-3 and V is TRBV24-1; D may be TRBD1 (7 bases). Trimming removed 5 bases at V and 0 bases at J, with 11 bases between. Per germline, CDR1 KGHDR and CDR2 SFDVKD. The CDR3 is made up of 15 amino acids. The DNA of the CDR3 is TGTGCCACCAGTGGCGGGACAGCTAGCACAGATACGCAGTATTTT. Amino acids: CATSGGTASTDTQYF.

The chain links TRBV5-3 to TRBJ2-3, with 13 bases aligning to TRBD2. TRBV5-3 is annotated as an ORF whose role is uncertain. The CDR3 length is 17 residues. The J segment lost 0 bases and the V segment lost 7 bases, leaving 8 bases of the junction unmatched. The CDR3 loop is CARAGLAGAISTDTQYF. The CDR3 nucleotides are TGTGCCAGAGCAGGACTAGCGGGGGCCATTAGCACAGATACGCAGTATTTT.